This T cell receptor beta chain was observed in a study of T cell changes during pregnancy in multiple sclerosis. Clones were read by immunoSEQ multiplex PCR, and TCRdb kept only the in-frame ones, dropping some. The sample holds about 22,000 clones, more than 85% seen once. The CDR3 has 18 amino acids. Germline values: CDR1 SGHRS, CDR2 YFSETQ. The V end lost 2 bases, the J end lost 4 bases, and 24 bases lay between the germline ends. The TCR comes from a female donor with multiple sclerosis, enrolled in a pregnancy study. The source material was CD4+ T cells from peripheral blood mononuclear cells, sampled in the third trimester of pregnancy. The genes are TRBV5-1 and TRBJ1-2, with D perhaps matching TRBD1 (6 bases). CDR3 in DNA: TGCGCCAGCAGCTTAGATCCCAATGACAGGCCCGGGGTCTATGGCTACACCTTC. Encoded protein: CASSLDPNDRPGVYGYTF.